These 4 T cell receptor beta chains came from one sample sequenced in a study of CD8+CD57+ T cells in acquired aplastic anemia. Genomic DNA served as template for TCR beta VDJ and CDR3 profiling. TCRdb used MiXCR to reprocess the reads, holding one entry per CDR3 protein. The sample has roughly 500,000 distinct CDR3 sequences, around a third seen once; the top ten hold roughly 0.8%. Before being chosen for sequencing, patients had shown CD8+CD57+ cell expansion by flow cytometry. The sample taken for sequencing was sorted CD4+, CD8+, or CD8+CD57+ T cells (not recorded which) from PBMCs. These receptors were taken from a human donor with aplastic anemia.

The chain carries TRBV9 and TRBJ1-2; 7 nucleotides align to TRBD1. This CDR3 is 17 amino acids long. Looked up from germline, CDR1 is SGDLS and CDR2 is YYNGEE. Trimming took 2 bases from V and 1 from J; bases not matched to a gene: 11. This chain's CDR3 is CASSVRATGTLNYGYTF. CDR3 bases: TGTGCCAGCAGCGTTAGAGCGACAGGGACTCTTAACTATGGCTACACCTTC.

This clonotype has a handful of counts. The chain has TRBV7-3 and TRBJ1-3, with D perhaps matching TRBD1 (5 bases). Germline V gene sequence: CDR1 SGHTA, CDR2 FQGTGA. Between the trimmed V and J ends, which lost 5 bases and 6 bases, there was a span of 23 bases. This CDR3 has 17 residues. The DNA for the CDR3 is TGTGCCAGCAGCCAAGATCAAATGGGGGTCTGGGAAAACACCATATATTTT. It is translated as CASSQDQMGVWENTIYF.

This clonotype was counted at least ten times. The gene calls are TRBV4-2 and TRBJ1-2; D not resolved. V was cut by 0 bases and J by 4 bases, with 9 bases left in between. The CDR3 runs 14 residues. Germline CDR1 is LGHNA and CDR2 is YNFKEQ. The CDR3 nucleotides are TGTGCCAGCAGCCAAGAGCCGGGAGGCTATGGCTACACCTTC. Its protein is CASSQEPGGYGYTF.

This clonotype is labeled as medium-sized. This sequence joins TRBV10-3 and TRBJ1-3; a possible D gene is TRBD1 (5 bases). In germline, CDR1 is ENHRY, CDR2 SYGVKD. Deletions cut 0 bases from V and 0 bases from J, with 12 bases between. This CDR3 has 17 residues. CDR3 sequence: CAISESRDGHSGNTIYF. CDR3 coding DNA: TGTGCCATCAGTGAGTCCCGGGACGGCCACTCTGGAAACACCATATATTTT.